One T cell receptor (beta chain) is described in this entry. This record belongs to a study of control samples from healthy donors and cancer patients. Repertoires were generated with immunoSEQ multiplex PCR, while TCRdb's copy carries only in-frame clones and drops some. The table records about 120,000 clones, more than 70% of them present only once. The germline gives CDR1 MNHEY, CDR2 SMNVEV (reference sequence). The junction had 8 bases not matched to a gene; V was cut back by 3 bases and J by 4 bases. The CDR3 is 15 amino acids. The gene calls are TRBV27 and TRBJ2-7, with 8 bases fitting TRBD1. The sequence derives from a man aged 35-49 years in good health. Sequencing was done on a sample of blood. CDR3 sequence: CASSFLDRVWYEQYF. The DNA of the CDR3 is TGTGCCAGCAGTTTTTTGGACAGGGTATGGTACGAGCAGTACTTC.